These 3 T cell receptor beta chains came from one sample sequenced in a study of read filtering for tumor transcriptome and immune sequencing. This library used approximately 390 ng RNA and molecular barcoded adaptors spanning alpha/delta and beta/gamma chains. TCRdb reprocessed the reads via MiXCR and lists one record per CDR3 protein. This sample has about 38,000 distinct CDR3 sequences, with 12% to 15% found just once. What was sequenced was a population of CD138-negative cells sorted from bone marrow. The receptors originated from a donor aged 40 or over with multiple myeloma.

This clonotype was counted many times. The genes are TRBV5-1 and TRBJ2-1, with 7 bases matching TRBD1. The CDR3 loop spans 15 amino acids. Germline CDR1 is SGHRS and CDR2 is YFSETQ. The junction had 10 bases not matched to a gene; V was cut back by 5 bases and J by 5 bases. The CDR3 nucleotides are TGCGCCAGCAGACCCTTGAGACAGGGAAACAATGAGCAGTTCTTC. It yields the protein CASRPLRQGNNEQFF.

Ten or more counts support this clonotype. The chain employs TRBV29-1 and TRBJ2-3, with D possibly TRBD2 on 5 matching bases. CDR1 and CDR2 (germline): SQVTM, ANQGSEA. Trimming stripped 3 bases from V and 3 bases from J, with 10 bases between. The CDR3 extends over 13 amino acids. For the CDR3, the DNA is TGCAGCGTTGATCGATCGGGGACAGATACGCAGTATTTT. This gives the protein CSVDRSGTDTQYF.

This clonotype showed up many times. This sequence joins TRBV20-1 and TRBJ2-3; 8 bases agree with TRBD2. With 5 bases clipped from V and 5 bases from J, the junction kept 9 bases outside the gene matches. The CDR3 spans 14 residues. Per the germline V gene, CDR1 is DFQATT and CDR2 is SNEGSKA (reference sequence). The CDR3 region is CSAGSGGPGDTQYF. DNA of the CDR3: TGCAGTGCTGGGTCGGGGGGGCCCGGAGATACGCAGTATTTT.